What follows are 25 T cell receptor beta chains derived from one specimen sequenced in a study of response to subunit inactivated influenza vaccine (dated by TCRdb to between 2018 and 2020). Receptor amplification or capture employed RT-PCR. The reads were generated on an Illumina HiSeq 2500. The public reads were reprocessed in TCRdb via fastp at Q25 and MiXCR, keeping in-frame beta chains. Each entry is one CDR3 protein sequence, shown with its most common DNA and genes. The sample has hundreds of thousands of distinct CDR3 sequences on record, around 14% of them singletons. The ten largest clonotypes hold 5.5% to 7% of the sample. Specimen: PBMCs from blood, collected approximately 15 days before vaccination. The source is a man aged 50 or older who received an inactivated influenza vaccine. Donor details come from another sample of the same person, matched by shared clones.

This clonotype was counted at least ten times. The chain uses TRBV12-3 or TRBV12-4 and TRBJ2-3, with 7 bases matching TRBD1. This CDR3 contains 15 residues. V lost 7 bases and J lost 4; bases outside the gene matches: 11. DNA of the CDR3: TGTGCCAGCACCTTCGGGACAGTAATCCCAGATACGCAGTATTTT. It yields the protein CASTFGTVIPDTQYF.

V is TRBV10-3 and J is TRBJ2-1, with D possibly matching TRBD2 (6 bases). The V and J ends lost 0 bases and 9 bases respectively, with 9 bases between them. The germline V gene has CDR1 ENHRY and CDR2 SYGVKD. The CDR3 consists of 13 residues. Written as DNA, the CDR3 is TGTGCCATCAGTGAGTCGGAGGGGAGTGAGCAGTTCTTC. Encoded protein: CAISESEGSEQFF.

This clonotype appeared many times. The chain carries TRBV5-1 and TRBJ1-2, with 7 bases lining up with TRBD1. CDR3 size: 12 residues. CDR1 and CDR2 (germline): SGHRS, YFSETQ. The V gene end was trimmed by 4 bases and the J gene end by 6 bases; junction bases not matched to a gene: 3. As DNA, the CDR3 is TGCGCCAGCAGCCCGACAGGGAATGGCTACACCTTC. It is translated as CASSPTGNGYTF.

This clonotype was observed a handful of times. V and J are TRBV9 and TRBJ2-1; D remains unclear. The V and J ends lost 1 base and 6 bases respectively, with 8 bases between them. From germline, CDR1 is SGDLS and CDR2 YYNGEE. The CDR3 consists of 13 residues. Written as DNA, the CDR3 is TGTGCCAGCAGCGTACGACTCGGCAATGAGCAGTTCTTC. Translated, it gives CASSVRLGNEQFF.

V usage is TRBV9 and J usage is TRBJ1-1, with a weak D call TRBD1 (6 bases). Germline lookup yields CDR1 SGDLS and CDR2 YYNGEE. The CDR3 has 14 residues. With 1 base removed from V and 0 bases from J, the gap between germline ends came to 7 bases. CDR3 sequence reads: CASSVTGLNTEAFF. As DNA, the CDR3 is TGTGCCAGCAGCGTAACAGGGTTGAACACTGAAGCTTTCTTT.

This clonotype was observed a few times. V and J are TRBV28 and TRBJ2-4, with TRBD1 identical over 12 bases. J gave up 1 base and V 6 bases, and 7 bases lay outside the gene matches. The CDR3 spans 17 residues. The germline V gene encodes CDR1 MDHEN and CDR2 SYDVKM. DNA of the CDR3: TGTGCCAGCAGCCCGACGGGACAGGGGGCGGCCAAAAACATTCAGTACTTC. Its protein is CASSPTGQGAAKNIQYF. The whole variable domain, filled in from reference TRBV28 and TRBJ2-4, reads DVKVTQSSRYLVKRTGEKVFLECVQDMDHENMFWYRQDPGLGLRLIYFSYDVKMKEKGDIPEGYSVSREKKERFSLILESASTNQTSMYLCASSPTGQGAAKNIQYFGAGTRLSVL.

The V gene is TRBV5-1, the J gene TRBJ1-6; 7 bases are a match to TRBD1. Germline V gives CDR1 SGHRS, CDR2 YFSETQ. This CDR3 has 16 residues. After removal of 3 bases from V and 2 bases from J, the junction contained 5 bases not matched to a gene. The CDR3 sequence is CASSYTGEAYNSPLHF. The DNA for the CDR3 is TGCGCCAGCAGCTATACAGGGGAGGCCTATAATTCACCCCTCCACTTT. The entire variable domain, with the rest obtained from reference TRBV5-1 and TRBJ1-6, is as follows: KAGVTQTPRYLIKTRGQQVTLSCSPISGHRSVSWYQQTPGQGLQFLFEYFSETQRNKGNFPGRFSGRQFSNSRSEMNVSTLELGDSALYLCASSYTGEAYNSPLHFGNGTRLTVT.

This clonotype was seen only a few times. J is TRBJ1-1 and V is TRBV21-1; whether TRBD1, the table's D call, matches the DNA was not checked. TRBV21-1 is tagged as a pseudogene. CDR3 length equals 15 residues. The CDR3: CASSARTGRDTEAFF. CDR3 sequence (DNA): TGTGCCAGCAGCGCCCGGACAGGGAGAGACACTGAAGCTTTCTTT.

This clonotype was detected only a few times. V gene TRBV20-1 combines with J gene TRBJ1-4; D call uncertain. There are 13 residues in the CDR3. Germline CDR1 is DFQATT and CDR2 is SNEGSKA (reference sequence). V was shortened by 1 base and J by 7 bases, with 10 bases between the two germline ends. The CDR3 DNA reads TGCAGTGCTAGAGCGCGGACGGCTGAAAAACTGTTTTTT. Translated, it gives CSARARTAEKLFF.

This clonotype was recorded a few times. The chain carries TRBV18 and TRBJ1-2, with D uncertain. The V end was cut by 3 bases, the J end by 4 bases, with 15 bases between. The CDR3 spans 15 residues. Germline V lookup: CDR1 KGHSH, CDR2 LQKENI. The CDR3 coding sequence is TGTGCCAGCTCACCTCCTTCCCAGGCGGGCTATGGCTACACCTTC. It encodes CASSPPSQAGYGYTF.

The chain joins TRBV12-3 or TRBV12-4 to TRBJ1-2, with 7 bases matching TRBD1. After removal of 5 bases from V and 7 bases from J, the junction contained 7 bases not matched to a gene. The CDR3 sequence is 13 residues long. CDR3 nucleotides: TGTGCCAGCAGTCTCGTCAGGGGGGGTGGCTACACCTTC. This encodes CASSLVRGGGYTF.

This clonotype was seen many times. V usage is TRBV12-3 or TRBV12-4 and J usage is TRBJ1-2; a possible D gene is TRBD1 (6 bases). Between the trimmed V and J ends, which lost 2 bases and 3 bases, there was a span of 13 bases. This CDR3 region has 15 residues. The CDR3 DNA reads as TGTGCCAGCAGTTTATGGGGGGGCTCGGACTATGGCTACACCTTC. Its protein product is CASSLWGGSDYGYTF.

CDR3: CASSTRTGAYEQFF. In nucleotides, the CDR3 is TGTGCCAGCAGCACAAGGACAGGGGCGTATGAGCAGTTCTTC. The genes are TRBV7-2 and TRBJ2-1, with 9 positions matching TRBD1. Unmatched junction bases numbered 7, after V lost 5 bases and J lost 8 bases. The CDR3 is 14 amino acids. Germline CDR1 reads SGHTA; CDR2 reads FQGNSA. The whole variable domain, filled in from reference TRBV7-2 and TRBJ2-1, reads GAGVSQSPSNKVTEKGKDVELRCDPISGHTALYWYRQSLGQGLEFLIYFQGNSAPDKSGLPSDRFSAERTGGSVSTLTIQRTQQEDSAVYLCASSTRTGAYEQFFGPGTRLTVL.

This chain uses TRBV2 with TRBJ1-5; D is unclear. Germline-derived CDR1 and CDR2 are SNHLY and FYNNEI. Trimming took off 7 bases at V and 1 base at J, with 8 bases between the two ends. CDR3 size: 13 residues. CDR3 DNA: TGTGCCAGCACCGGGCAAAGCAATCAGCCCCAGCATTTT. It specifies CASTGQSNQPQHF.

The V call is TRBV5-1, the J call TRBJ2-3; 7 bases line up with TRBD2. V shed 0 bases, J shed 4 bases, and the junction held 5 bases outside the gene matches. Germline assignment: CDR1 SGHRS and CDR2 YFSETQ. This CDR3 spans 15 amino acids. For the CDR3, the DNA is TGCGCCAGCAGCTTGGGACTAGCAACATCAGATACGCAGTATTTT. This encodes CASSLGLATSDTQYF.

The V call is TRBV29-1, the J call TRBJ2-3; 8 bases match TRBD1. From germline, CDR1 is SQVTM and CDR2 ANQGSEA. This CDR3 has 16 amino acids. Losses at the gene ends were 0 bases for V and 2 bases for J; bases not matched to a gene: 7. The CDR3 nucleotides are TGCAGCGTTGAAGATCTAGGGACAGGCCTCACAGATACGCAGTATTTT. Residues: CSVEDLGTGLTDTQYF.

This chain uses TRBV7-2 with TRBJ2-7; D is undetermined. Trimming cost V 1 base and J 3 bases, with 13 bases left between them. CDR1 and CDR2 from the germline V gene are SGHTA and FQGNSA. The CDR3 loop spans 15 amino acids. The CDR3 loop reads CASSLGPGLDYEQYF. The CDR3 nucleotides read TGTGCCAGCAGCTTAGGACCCGGTCTCGACTACGAGCAGTACTTC.

In its sample, this clonotype was seen a few times. The CDR3 DNA is TGCAGTGCTAGAGATCACGGCGACAGGGATCACGAGCAGTACTTC. Its protein product is CSARDHGDRDHEQYF. The chain joins TRBV20-1 to TRBJ2-7, with 7 bases fitting TRBD1. Trimming at V came to 0 bases and at J to 5 bases, leaving 10 bases not matched to a gene. The CDR3 extends over 15 amino acids. Germline CDR1 DFQATT, CDR2 SNEGSKA (reference sequence).

This clonotype was found a few times. V usage is TRBV27 and J usage is TRBJ2-7; 7 bases map to TRBD2. J gave up 6 bases and V 4 bases, and 9 bases lay outside the gene matches. Germline CDR1 is MNHEY and CDR2 is SMNVEV (reference sequence). This CDR3 has 14 amino acids. CDR3 sequence reads: CASSSGGRVLEQYF. In nucleotides, the CDR3 is TGTGCCAGCAGTTCGGGGGGACGGGTACTCGAGCAGTACTTC.

This clonotype was counted many times. The CDR3 sequence: CARQGFNEKLFF. In DNA form, the CDR3 reads TGTGCCAGACAGGGTTTCAATGAAAAACTGTTTTTT. This chain uses TRBV6-4 with TRBJ1-4; tentatively, D is TRBD1 (6 bases). V shed 9 bases and J shed 5 bases, with 10 bases lying between them. Germline CDR1 MRHNA, CDR2 SNTAGT. CDR3 length equals 12 residues.

The gene calls are TRBV12-3 or TRBV12-4 and TRBJ1-1, with no clear D. Trimming stripped 5 bases from V and 6 bases from J, with 16 bases between. CDR3 length: 14 amino acids. This CDR3 reads CASSLRRRGPEAFF. The CDR3 region has the DNA TGTGCCAGCAGTCTTCGACGGAGAGGACCTGAAGCTTTCTTT.

This chain connects TRBV6-6 to TRBJ2-3; D is ambiguous. Germline values: CDR1 MNHNY, CDR2 SVGAGI (reference sequence). The V gene lost 8 bases and the J gene lost 4 bases, with 10 bases spanning the gap. The CDR3 is 12 amino acids. The CDR3 coding sequence is TGTGCCAGCGGAGATTTCGCAGATACGCAGTATTTT. Translation gives CASGDFADTQYF.

This chain joins TRBV20-1 and TRBJ1-1; possibly TRBD1 for D (6 bases). The germline gives CDR1 DFQATT, CDR2 SNEGSKA (reference sequence). Trimming removed 4 bases at V and 3 bases at J, with 15 bases between. There are 14 residues in the CDR3. The chain's CDR3 is CSANFGGVDTEAFF. The DNA of the CDR3 is TGCAGTGCTAACTTCGGGGGCGTAGACACTGAAGCTTTCTTT.

The gene calls are TRBV7-2 and TRBJ2-7, with D unclear. Germline CDR1 reads SGHTA; CDR2 reads FQGNSA. The CDR3 has 13 residues. V was cut by 5 bases and J by 3 bases, with 11 bases left in between. The DNA of the CDR3 is TGTGCCAGCAGCCCCAAGCTAGACTACGAGCAGTACTTC. Its protein product is CASSPKLDYEQYF.

Many counts were recorded for this clonotype. CDR3 in amino acids: CASSQDRHRQYF. CDR3 bases: TGTGCCAGCAGCCAAGACAGACATCGGCAGTACTTC. J is TRBJ2-7 and V is TRBV3-1; D is uncertain. The CDR3 length is 12 residues. Germline CDR1 reads LGHDT; CDR2 reads YNNKEL (reference sequence). V was trimmed by 0 bases and J by 9 bases, leaving 9 bases between them.